This entry lists 32 T cell receptor beta chains sequenced from one sample in a study of PD-1 blockade in mismatch repair-deficient tumors. Only in-frame clones appear in the TCRdb table, and some are missing; sequencing was by immunoSEQ multiplex PCR. The sample records around 100,000 clones, 60% to 85% being singletons. The specimen was peripheral blood, collected just over 59 weeks after starting pembrolizumab. All receptors come from an adult with mismatch repair-deficient cancer.

This chain uses TRBV6-4 with TRBJ1-1; a possible D gene is TRBD1 (5 bases). Trimming shortened V by 0 bases and J by 11 bases, and 10 bases separated the two germline ends. Germline CDR1 MRHNA, CDR2 SNTAGT. This CDR3 is built from 12 residues. As DNA, the CDR3 is TGTGCCAGCAGTGACTCGAGGGGCCAGGCTTTCTTT. Translating it yields CASSDSRGQAFF.

CDR3 amino acids: CASSPLRGFETQYF. The CDR3 DNA follows: TGTGCCAGCAGCCCCTTAAGGGGGTTCGAGACCCAGTACTTC. The V and J genes are TRBV11-2 and TRBJ2-5; tentative D call: TRBD1 (6 bases). CDR1 is SGHAT, CDR2 FQNNGV, per germline. The ends were cut back, 5 bases at V and 5 bases at J, with 15 bases in the middle. This CDR3 has 14 amino acids.

The chain combines TRBV11-3 with TRBJ2-5, with 7 bases aligning to TRBD2. Germline V gene sequence: CDR1 SGHNT, CDR2 YENEEA. The CDR3 contains 13 residues. The ends lost 5 bases at V and 5 bases at J; junction bases unmatched: 5. The CDR3 coding sequence is TGTGCCAGCAGCAGTAGCGGGCCGGAGACCCAGTACTTC. This gives the protein CASSSSGPETQYF.

CDR3 in amino acids: CASSASGTGVHEQYF. The DNA of the CDR3 is TGCGCCAGCAGCGCGTCCGGGACAGGGGTCCACGAGCAGTACTTC. This sequence joins TRBV5-1 and TRBJ2-7; 10 nucleotides line up with TRBD1. Per the germline V gene, CDR1 is SGHRS and CDR2 is YFSETQ. Trimming cost V 4 bases and J 5 bases; bases outside gene matches: 9. The CDR3 has 15 amino acids.

The rearrangement joins TRBV10-1 to TRBJ2-3; D is uncertain. V shed 3 bases and J shed 0 bases, with 7 bases lying between them. Germline V lookup: CDR1 WNHNN, CDR2 SYGVQD (reference sequence). The CDR3 is 14 residues long. The CDR3 region is CASSDSRSTDTQYF. CDR3 nucleotide sequence: TGCGCCAGCAGTGATTCACGGAGCACAGATACGCAGTATTTT.

The chain joins TRBV9 to TRBJ1-2; perhaps TRBD1 as D (5 bases). The length of the CDR3 is 14 residues. V lost 0 bases to trimming and J lost 6 bases, with 12 bases between them. Germline V gene data show CDR1 as SGDLS and CDR2 as YYNGEE. The DNA for the CDR3 is TGTGCCAGCAGCGTAGATTCAGGGATACATGGCTACACCTTC. Its protein product is CASSVDSGIHGYTF.

The chain carries TRBV5-6 and TRBJ1-1; D is uncertain. The CDR3 is 14 residues long. The V end was cut by 2 bases, the J end by 7 bases, with 15 bases between. CDR1 SGHDT and CDR2 YYEEEE come from the germline V gene. Here the CDR3 DNA reads TGTGCCAGCAGCTTCCCCACAAGCTCGGGTGAAGCTTTCTTT. It yields the protein CASSFPTSSGEAFF.

The rearrangement joins TRBV6-6 to TRBJ1-1; TRBD1 matches at 7 bases. V lost 5 bases to trimming and J lost 3 bases; unmatched junction nucleotides: 9. Germline V CDR1 and CDR2: MNHNY, SVGAGI (reference sequence). This CDR3 has 15 residues. The CDR3 loop reads CASSGLTGFYTEAFF. The CDR3 nucleotides read TGTGCCAGCAGTGGGCTGACAGGGTTCTACACTGAAGCTTTCTTT.

The chain employs TRBV30 and TRBJ1-2; D perhaps matches TRBD1 (5 bases). The CDR3 contains 14 residues. V shed 0 bases and J shed 4 bases, with 12 bases lying between them. Germline V gives CDR1 GTSNPN, CDR2 SVGIG (reference sequence). CDR3 loop: CAWSVLGTAYGYTF. The CDR3 nucleotides read TGTGCCTGGAGTGTACTAGGGACGGCCTATGGCTACACCTTC.

The rearrangement uses TRBV10-2 and TRBJ1-5; 7 bases agree with TRBD1. CDR3 length equals 16 residues. The germline V gene has CDR1 WSHSY and CDR2 SAAADI. With V trimmed by 6 bases and J by 0 bases, 8 bases remained unmatched. CDR3 coding DNA: TGCGCCAGCAGCTCAGGGGGGACGGGTAGCAATCAGCCCCAGCATTTT. It specifies CASSSGGTGSNQPQHF.

V gene TRBV4-3 combines with J gene TRBJ1-2; D gene unclear. Trimming removed 0 bases from V and 6 bases from J, with 11 bases in between. Per germline, CDR1 LGHNA and CDR2 YSLEER. This CDR3 is 14 amino acids long. This CDR3 reads CASSQDGGKHGYTF. CDR3 in DNA: TGCGCCAGCAGCCAAGATGGAGGAAAACATGGCTACACCTTC.

DNA for the CDR3: TGTGCCAGCAGCACACCGGGACGGTCAGATACGCAGTATTTT. Translation gives CASSTPGRSDTQYF. The chain is built from TRBV7-3 and TRBJ2-3; the D call may be TRBD1 or TRBD2 (5 bases each). The germline gives CDR1 SGHTA, CDR2 FQGTGA. V lost 5 bases, J lost 4 bases, and 13 bases lay in between. The CDR3 is made up of 14 amino acids.

The genes are TRBV7-2 and TRBJ2-7; no clear D gene. The CDR3 totals 12 residues. Germline V gene data show CDR1 as SGHTA and CDR2 as FQGNSA. The V and J ends lost 5 bases and 7 bases respectively, with 12 bases between them. For the CDR3, the DNA is TGTGCCAGCAGCCCCCGGGCAGGTGAGCAGTACTTC. It yields the protein CASSPRAGEQYF.

This clone was seen just once. V gene TRBV7-2 combines with J gene TRBJ2-1; D unresolved. The CDR3 has 15 residues. The V end was cut by 1 base, the J end by 0 bases, with 7 bases between. Germline assignment: CDR1 SGHTA and CDR2 FQGNSA. CDR3: CASSLDVSSYNEQFF. CDR3 nucleotides: TGTGCCAGCAGCTTAGATGTTAGCTCCTACAATGAGCAGTTCTTC.

This sequence joins TRBV11-2 and TRBJ2-2; 7 bases are shared with TRBD1. V lost 5 bases to trimming and J lost 3 bases; unmatched junction nucleotides: 6. Per germline, CDR1 SGHAT and CDR2 FQNNGV. This CDR3 has 15 residues. The CDR3 DNA is TGTGCCAGCAGCCTCCGACAGGGTTACACCGGGGAGCTGTTTTTT. Protein product: CASSLRQGYTGELFF.

The V and J genes are TRBV2 and TRBJ1-2; D not certain. The CDR3 length is 13 residues. V lost 2 bases to trimming and J lost 2 bases, with 6 bases between them. Germline V lookup: CDR1 SNHLY, CDR2 FYNNEI. For the CDR3, the DNA is TGTGCCAGCAGTGAACAGGAGAACTATGGCTACACCTTC. Amino acid sequence: CASSEQENYGYTF.

This chain connects TRBV7-2 to TRBJ2-1, with 9 bases fitting TRBD1. The germline V gene encodes CDR1 SGHTA and CDR2 FQGNSA. CDR3 size: 15 residues. The V segment lost 1 base and the J segment 4 bases; nucleotides outside the gene matches: 2. The CDR3 protein is CASSLGQGGYNEQFF. Written as DNA, the CDR3 is TGTGCCAGCAGCTTAGGACAGGGGGGATACAATGAGCAGTTCTTC.

J is TRBJ2-3 and V is TRBV27, with a tentative D call TRBD2 (5 bases). V gave up 4 bases and J gave up 3 bases, with 17 bases separating them. Germline values: CDR1 MNHEY, CDR2 SMNVEV (reference sequence). This CDR3 spans 16 amino acids. Here the CDR3 DNA reads TGTGCCAGCAGTTCGGGATATGGGGTTTATACAGATACGCAGTATTTT. It encodes CASSSGYGVYTDTQYF.

The chain is built from TRBV27 and TRBJ2-7; TRBD1 matches at 8 bases. Germline V gene data show CDR1 as MNHEY and CDR2 as SMNVEV (reference sequence). V trimming: 3 bases; J trimming: 5 bases; junction bases outside the gene matches: 3. The CDR3 length is 13 residues. The CDR3 loop is CASSLTGVHEQYF. Here the CDR3 DNA reads TGTGCCAGCAGTTTGACAGGGGTCCACGAGCAGTACTTC.

The gene calls are TRBV5-1 and TRBJ2-7, with a weak D call TRBD1 (6 bases). Between the trimmed V and J ends, which lost 1 base and 6 bases, there was a span of 14 bases. Per germline, CDR1 SGHRS and CDR2 YFSETQ. This CDR3 region has 14 residues. Here the CDR3 DNA reads TGCGCCAGCAGCTTGATTACAGGGTCGATCGAGCAGTACTTC. Amino acids: CASSLITGSIEQYF.

The genes are TRBV5-6 and TRBJ2-5, with 8 bases identical to TRBD1. V dropped 4 bases and J dropped 5; count of bases not matched to a gene: 4. Germline V gives CDR1 SGHDT, CDR2 YYEEEE. The CDR3 is made up of 13 amino acids. The CDR3 loop reads CASSVRGQETQYF. CDR3 DNA: TGTGCCAGCAGCGTCAGGGGGCAGGAGACCCAGTACTTC.

This rearrangement joins TRBV7-2 to TRBJ2-7; the match to TRBD2 covers 8 bases. Germline V CDR1 and CDR2: SGHTA, FQGNSA. This CDR3 spans 15 amino acids. V shed 5 bases, J shed 0 bases, and the junction held 6 bases outside the gene matches. The CDR3 coding sequence is TGTGCCAGCAGCCCGACGGGGGGGGGCTCCTACGAGCAGTACTTC. Amino acids: CASSPTGGGSYEQYF.

The chain joins TRBV7-8 to TRBJ2-7; a weak D match, TRBD2 (5 bases). The germline V gene encodes CDR1 SGHVS and CDR2 FQNEAQ. There are 14 residues in the CDR3. Trimming took off 5 bases at V and 3 bases at J, with 14 bases between the two ends. Written as DNA, the CDR3 is TGTGCCAGCAGCCACCCCCGGGGTAACTACGAGCAGTACTTC. Translated, it gives CASSHPRGNYEQYF.

This clone has a single count. The rearrangement links TRBV29-1 to TRBJ1-1; D unresolved. This CDR3 spans 15 amino acids. Trimming removed 4 bases from V and 1 base from J, with 16 bases in between. CDR1 SQVTM and CDR2 ANQGSEA come from the germline V gene. CDR3 sequence reads: CSVGPKAGKNTEAFF. CDR3 DNA: TGCAGCGTTGGCCCCAAGGCCGGGAAGAACACTGAAGCTTTCTTT.

The CDR3 sequence: CASSINRGDEAFF. Written as DNA, the CDR3 is TGTGCCAGTAGTATTAACAGGGGAGATGAAGCTTTCTTT. V is TRBV19 and J is TRBJ1-1; 7 bases match TRBD1. The CDR3 is 13 amino acids. The germline CDR1 and CDR2 sequences are LNHDA and SQIVND (reference sequence). Unmatched junction bases numbered 5, after V lost 3 bases and J lost 7 bases.

This clone is a singleton in its sample. The chain couples TRBV5-6 to TRBJ2-2; a possible D gene is TRBD1 (5 bases). Trimming pared 0 bases from V and 2 bases from J, leaving 8 bases between. CDR1 is SGHDT, CDR2 YYEEEE, per germline. This CDR3 comprises 15 residues. The CDR3 DNA sequence: TGTGCCAGCAGCTTGGGACAGTTAAACACCGGGGAGCTGTTTTTT. Its translation: CASSLGQLNTGELFF.

This chain joins TRBV6-1 and TRBJ2-7; unclear D gene. The V gene lost 7 bases and the J gene lost 2 bases, with 12 bases spanning the gap. The CDR3 length is 13 residues. From germline, CDR1 is MNHNS and CDR2 SASEGT. CDR3 bases: TGTGCCAGCAAGGTAGGCGGTCCCTACGAGCAGTACTTC. This encodes CASKVGGPYEQYF.

The chain uses TRBV11-3 and TRBJ1-1, with 9 bases lining up with TRBD1. Germline assignment: CDR1 SGHNT and CDR2 YENEEA. V dropped 5 bases and J dropped 8; count of bases not matched to a gene: 9. The CDR3 consists of 14 residues. CDR3 sequence: CASSRLSGQGEAFF. The CDR3, as DNA: TGTGCCAGCAGCAGACTATCGGGACAGGGAGAAGCTTTCTTT.

This rearrangement joins TRBV5-1 to TRBJ2-7; 7 bases are a match to TRBD1. CDR1 and CDR2 from the germline V gene are SGHRS and YFSETQ. The V segment lost 3 bases and the J segment 2 bases; nucleotides outside the gene matches: 14. The CDR3 loop spans 17 amino acids. CDR3 residues: CASSWQPGTALTYEQYF. The CDR3 bases are TGCGCCAGCAGCTGGCAACCCGGGACAGCATTAACCTACGAGCAGTACTTC.

V usage is TRBV7-3 and J usage is TRBJ2-3; 9 bases match TRBD2. With 2 bases clipped from V and 6 bases from J, the junction kept 15 bases outside the gene matches. The CDR3 consists of 18 residues. Germline V CDR1 and CDR2: SGHTA, FQGTGA. The CDR3 loop reads CASSLQLSSGETEDTQYF. CDR3 in DNA: TGTGCCAGCAGCTTACAACTTTCTAGCGGGGAAACGGAGGATACGCAGTATTTT.

In its sample, this clone was seen once. The rearrangement uses TRBV6-1 and TRBJ1-5, with 7 bases matching TRBD1. The CDR3 runs 13 residues. J lost 7 bases, V lost 2 bases, and 2 bases had no gene match. CDR1 MNHNS and CDR2 SASEGT come from the germline V gene. CDR3 sequence (DNA): TGTGCCAGCAGTGAATCAGGGGGGCAGCCCCAGCATTTT. Its protein is CASSESGGQPQHF.

This chain joins TRBV5-1 and TRBJ1-2; TRBD1 matches 7 bases. This CDR3 has 15 amino acids. J lost 4 bases, V lost 4 bases, and 10 bases had no gene match. CDR1 is SGHRS and CDR2 is YFSETQ in the germline V gene. The CDR3 spells CASSVQTGQSYGYTF. The DNA for the CDR3 is TGCGCCAGCAGCGTGCAAACGGGACAGAGCTATGGCTACACCTTC.